One and the same sample provided the 10 T cell receptor beta chains below, sequenced in a study of regulatory T cells in long-lasting Graves disease. Relying on iRepertoire HTBI primers and Arm-PCR of CDR3 regions, the team built TCR beta libraries. TCRdb processed the multiplex PCR reads anew with MiXCR; each CDR3 protein has one entry. The sample holds some 600,000 distinct CDR3 sequences, about 16% seen once. Time point in this sample: newly diagnosed GD, antithyroid drugs for less than 3 months. Generation of the TCR library employed RNA extracted from PBMCs. This same sample was also taken into another study, of T cells in Graves' hyperthyroidism and ophthalmopathy.

The material sequenced was peripheral blood mononuclear cells (PBMCs), taken at new diagnosis, from a patient treated with antithyroid drugs. These receptors originate from a man younger than 35 with Graves disease.

This clonotype has at least ten counts. A read error may produce the germline difference seen at one junction end. The V gene is TRBV7-6, the J gene TRBJ2-1; maybe TRBD2 (6 bases). The germline V gene has CDR1 SGHVS and CDR2 FNYEAQ. The CDR3 spans 15 residues. CDR3 sequence (DNA): TGTGCCAGCAGGTTAGGGACTGGACCGTTGGATGAGCAGTTCTTC. This translates into CASRLGTGPLDEQFF. The variable domain in full, completed from reference TRBV7-6 and TRBJ2-1, reads GAGVSQSPRYKVTKRGQDVALRCDPISGHVSLYWYRQALGQGPEFLTYFNYEAQQDKSGLPNDRFSAERPEGSISTLTIQRTEQRDSAMYRCASRLGTGPLDEQFFGPGTRLTVL.

This clonotype was counted ten times or more. The rearrangement uses TRBV7-3 and TRBJ1-1; tentative D call: TRBD1 (5 bases). The CDR3 is 16 residues long. Germline V gives CDR1 SGHTA, CDR2 FQGTGA. V was shortened by 0 bases and J by 1 base, with 12 bases between the two germline ends. CDR3 amino acids: CASSLTRGSANTEAFF. CDR3 nucleotides: TGTGCCAGCAGCTTAACGAGGGGTTCGGCGAACACTGAAGCTTTCTTT. Drawing the rest from reference TRBV7-3 and TRBJ1-1, the complete variable domain is GAGVSQTPSNKVTEKGKYVELRCDPISGHTALYWYRQSLGQGPEFLIYFQGTGAADDSGLPNDRFFAVRPEGSVSTLKIQRTERGDSAVYLCASSLTRGSANTEAFFGQGTRLTVV.

This clonotype was picked up many times. This chain joins TRBV4-1 and TRBJ2-3, with TRBD2 identical over 9 bases. The CDR3 spans 16 residues. J was trimmed by 5 bases and V by 0 bases; bases with no gene match: 6. Germline V gene data show CDR1 as MGHRA and CDR2 as YSYEKL. The CDR3 protein is CASSQEAGGEVDTQYF. The CDR3 bases are TGCGCCAGCAGCCAAGAGGCGGGAGGGGAGGTAGATACGCAGTATTTT.

This clonotype was picked up a small number of times. The chain combines TRBV4-1 with TRBJ1-1; D may be TRBD1 (6 bases). This CDR3 is 14 amino acids long. Trimming pared 0 bases from V and 5 bases from J, leaving 10 bases between. Germline loops: CDR1 MGHRA, CDR2 YSYEKL. CDR3: CASSQESGDTEAFF. The CDR3 DNA follows: TGCGCCAGCAGCCAAGAGTCAGGGGATACTGAAGCTTTCTTT.

In its sample, this clonotype was seen many times. This sequence joins TRBV20-1 and TRBJ2-5; maybe TRBD1 (6 bases). V was trimmed by 4 bases and J by 1 base, leaving 10 bases between them. There are 13 residues in the CDR3. The germline gives CDR1 DFQATT, CDR2 SNEGSKA (reference sequence). The CDR3 reads CSATRTAQETQYF. The CDR3 region has the DNA TGCAGTGCTACCCGGACAGCCCAAGAGACCCAGTACTTC.

This clonotype was found many times. The rearrangement joins TRBV18 to TRBJ1-3; D gene unclear. V lost 4 bases and J 3 bases, leaving 7 bases between the germline ends. Germline V gene sequence: CDR1 KGHSH, CDR2 LQKENI. There are 13 residues in the CDR3. The CDR3 region is CASSLLSGNTIYF. The CDR3 DNA is TGTGCCAGCTCACTACTCAGTGGAAACACCATATATTTT. The variable domain in full, completed from reference TRBV18 and TRBJ1-3, reads NAGVMQNPRHLVRRRGQEARLRCSPMKGHSHVYWYRQLPEEGLKFMVYLQKENIIDESGMPKERFSAEFPKEGPSILRIQQVVRGDSAAYFCASSLLSGNTIYFGEGSWLTVV.

With regard to this clonotype: With a much larger clone just one base away, this may be a read error. V gene TRBV7-9 combines with J gene TRBJ2-1; TRBD2 agrees at 13 bases. The CDR3 sequence is 15 residues long. Germline CDR1 and CDR2: SEHNR and FQNEAQ (reference sequence). The chain's CDR3 is CASRLTTSGRNGQFF. In DNA form, the CDR3 reads TGTGCCAGCAGGTTAACGACTAGCGGGAGGAATGGGCAGTTCTTC.

A few counts support this clonotype. The chain couples TRBV11-2 to TRBJ2-7; D gene ambiguous. This CDR3 is 14 amino acids long. CDR1 SGHAT and CDR2 FQNNGV come from the germline V gene. V was pared by 5 bases and J by 3 bases, with 14 bases between. This chain's CDR3 is CASSTTFPSYEQYF. CDR3 coding DNA: TGTGCCAGCAGCACGACTTTCCCTAGCTACGAGCAGTACTTC.

Many counts were recorded for this clonotype. This sequence joins TRBV6-5 and TRBJ2-1, with D tentatively TRBD2 (6 bases). CDR1 and CDR2 (germline): MNHEY, SVGAGI. V dropped 2 bases and J dropped 4 bases, with 12 bases sitting between them. CDR3 length equals 15 residues. CDR3 in DNA: TGTGCCAGCAGTTACGGAGGGGCAGCATACAATGAGCAGTTCTTC. Its translation is CASSYGGAAYNEQFF.

This clonotype showed up many times. The chain combines TRBV2 with TRBJ1-2, with D tentatively TRBD1 (5 bases). This CDR3 has 15 residues. Germline-derived CDR1 and CDR2 are SNHLY and FYNNEI. With 6 bases removed from V and 0 bases from J, the gap between germline ends came to 14 bases. CDR3 loop: CASRAFGASNYGYTF. The CDR3 DNA reads TGTGCCAGCAGAGCCTTCGGGGCCTCTAACTATGGCTACACCTTC.